This T cell receptor beta chain was retrieved from a study of type 1 regulatory T cells. For the study at large: This in vitro CD4 product, T-allo10, is enriched for Tr1 cells and alloantigen-specific.

The V segment lost 1 base and the J segment 11 bases; nucleotides outside the gene matches: 11. Germline CDR1 and CDR2: SGHNT and YENEEA. This CDR3 has 15 residues. TCRdb ran MiXCR on the reads and lists one entry per CDR3 protein. The sample has fewer than 25,000 distinct CDR3 sequences, 55% to 80% seen once. Graft donor-derived T-allo10 cells were described as host-alloantigen-specific, anergic, and alloantigen-specifically suppressive. About this clonotype itself: Its antigen is still unknown.

The receptor comes from a human donor in good health. Material: cultured T cells, either the whole culture or a sorted T cell fraction (not recorded which). As for subset: Tr1-enriched cell product generated in vitro against host alloantigens. The chain employs TRBV11-3 and TRBJ2-1, with 7 positions matching TRBD2. The CDR3, as DNA: TGTGCCAGCAGCTTAGTCGGCGGGGGACCTGACCAGCAGTTCTTC. It translates to CASSLVGGGPDQQFF.